The present T cell receptor beta chain was sequenced within a study of CD8+ T cells in alopecia areata. Once RNA had been extracted, it was reverse transcribed into cDNA to act as the sequencing template. Using immunoSEQ multiplex PCR, the repertoire was profiled, and TCRdb retains in-frame clones only, with some absent. The sample contains a few hundred thousand clones, roughly 69% of which appear only once. This receptor was obtained from a human donor with alopecia areata. Source: CD4+ T cells sorted from blood, taken at week 0.

CDR3 in amino acids: CASSLDSMEDGYTF. CDR3 bases: TGCGCCAGCAGCTTGGACTCTATGGAGGATGGCTACACCTTC. V is TRBV5-1 and J is TRBJ1-2; the D is unclear. This CDR3 region has 14 residues. CDR1 is SGHRS, CDR2 YFSETQ, per germline. Trimming removed 0 bases from V and 6 bases from J, with 12 bases in between.